The T cell receptor (beta chain) described here comes from a study of long-term antiretroviral therapy in people with HIV. On the study more broadly: The earliest samples predate the 2015 immediate-ART recommendation by about a decade.

Running of the v3.0 immunoSEQ assay took place at survey level. Sequenced by immunoSEQ multiplex PCR; TCRdb stores in-frame clones only, minus some. The sample includes 35,000 or so clones, approximately 94% of them seen just once. Details on this clone: Its antigen is unidentified.

Regarding the study as a whole: Although diversity increased after ART, it remained lower than in transplant donor controls. CDR3 lengths in HIV samples spanned a narrower range than controls. Unavailable data included ART adherence, viral resistance and therapy changes (switches in treatment).

V lost 3 bases, J lost 10 bases, and 7 bases lay in between. Per germline, CDR1 KGHSH and CDR2 LQKENI. This CDR3 comprises 11 residues. The chain couples TRBV18 to TRBJ2-1; D perhaps matches TRBD2 (5 bases). This TCR came from a woman in her forties or fifties with HIV. The starting material was unsorted PBMCs, obtained 4.1 years after starting antiretroviral therapy. CDR3 coding DNA: TGTGCCAGCTCACCGGGCGGGGAGCAGTTCTTC. Protein: CASSPGGEQFF.